This record looks at one T cell receptor (beta chain) sequence and its context. Its target is not known. The data were obtained in a study of shared clonotypes between healthy human individuals. Study-level findings and limits: The sole specimen, blood, was sampled, and tissue repertoires likely differ.

The V gene lost 2 bases and the J gene lost 12 bases, with 11 bases spanning the gap. The CDR3 length is 12 residues. CDR1 and CDR2 from the germline V gene are GTSNPN and SVGIG (reference sequence). Assay: immunoSEQ multiplex PCR; the TCRdb copy retains only in-frame clones and omits some. The top ten hold about 0.13% of the sample, which has around 2,000,000 clones, 85% to 95% seen once. Source material: naive CD4+ T cells sorted from blood. Subset of the sample: CD45RA+ positively selected. The TCR sequence derives from a man younger than 35 in good health. The rearrangement uses TRBV30 and TRBJ1-6; D is unclear. In nucleotides, the CDR3 is TGTGCCTGGAGTAAAGTTCGGGAACCCCTCCACTTT. Translation: CAWSKVREPLHF.